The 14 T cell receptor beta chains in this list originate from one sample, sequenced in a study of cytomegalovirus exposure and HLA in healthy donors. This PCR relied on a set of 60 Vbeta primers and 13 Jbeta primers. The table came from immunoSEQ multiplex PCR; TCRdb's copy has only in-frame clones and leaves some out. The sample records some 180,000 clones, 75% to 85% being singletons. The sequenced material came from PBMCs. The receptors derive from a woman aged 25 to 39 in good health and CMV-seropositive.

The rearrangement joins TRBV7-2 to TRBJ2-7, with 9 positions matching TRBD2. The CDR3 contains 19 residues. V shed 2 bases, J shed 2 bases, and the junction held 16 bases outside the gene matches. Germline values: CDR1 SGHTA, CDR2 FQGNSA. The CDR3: CASSLRDKNLAGPTYEQYF. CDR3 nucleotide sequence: TGTGCCAGCAGCTTACGGGACAAAAATCTAGCGGGACCCACCTACGAGCAGTACTTC.

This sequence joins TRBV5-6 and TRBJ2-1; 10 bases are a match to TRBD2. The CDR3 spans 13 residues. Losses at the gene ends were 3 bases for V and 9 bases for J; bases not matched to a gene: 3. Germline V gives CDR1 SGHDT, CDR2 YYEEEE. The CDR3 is CASSSGTSAEQFF. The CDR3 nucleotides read TGTGCCAGCAGCTCCGGGACTAGCGCTGAGCAGTTCTTC.

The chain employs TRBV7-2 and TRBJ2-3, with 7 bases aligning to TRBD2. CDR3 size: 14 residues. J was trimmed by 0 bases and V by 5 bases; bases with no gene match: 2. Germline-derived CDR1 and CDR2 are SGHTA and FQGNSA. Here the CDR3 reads CASSPGGSTDTQYF. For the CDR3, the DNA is TGTGCCAGCAGCCCGGGGGGAAGCACAGATACGCAGTATTTT. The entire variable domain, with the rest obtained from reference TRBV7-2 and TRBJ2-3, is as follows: GAGVSQSPSNKVTEKGKDVELRCDPISGHTALYWYRQSLGQGLEFLIYFQGNSAPDKSGLPSDRFSAERTGGSVSTLTIQRTQQEDSAVYLCASSPGGSTDTQYFGPGTRLTVL.

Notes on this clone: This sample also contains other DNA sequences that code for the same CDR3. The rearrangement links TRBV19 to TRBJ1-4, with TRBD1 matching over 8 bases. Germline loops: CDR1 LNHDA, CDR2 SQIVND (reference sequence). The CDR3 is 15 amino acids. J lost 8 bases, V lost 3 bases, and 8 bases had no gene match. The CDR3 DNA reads TGTGCCAGTAGTATTCTGGACAGGGCGGGGGAAAAACTGTTTTTT. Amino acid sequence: CASSILDRAGEKLFF.

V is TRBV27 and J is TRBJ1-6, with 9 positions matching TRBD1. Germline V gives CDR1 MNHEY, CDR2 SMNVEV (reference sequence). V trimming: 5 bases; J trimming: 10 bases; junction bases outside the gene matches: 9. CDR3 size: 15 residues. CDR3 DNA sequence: TGTGCCAGCAGTCCTCCGGGACAGGGAAGCTCACCCCTCCACTTT. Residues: CASSPPGQGSSPLHF.

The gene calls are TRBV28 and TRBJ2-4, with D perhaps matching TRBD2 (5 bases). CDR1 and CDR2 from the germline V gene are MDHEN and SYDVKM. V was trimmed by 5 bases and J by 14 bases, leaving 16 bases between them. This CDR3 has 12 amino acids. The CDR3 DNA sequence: TGTGCCAGCAGTCTACCGCCGGGGATGAAGTACTTC. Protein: CASSLPPGMKYF.

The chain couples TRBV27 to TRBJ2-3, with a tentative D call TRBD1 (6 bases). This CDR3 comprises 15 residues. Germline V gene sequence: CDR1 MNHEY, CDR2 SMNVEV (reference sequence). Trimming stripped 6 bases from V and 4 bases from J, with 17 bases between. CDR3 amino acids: CASSDRTSRADTQYF. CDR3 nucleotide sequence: TGTGCCAGCAGCGACAGGACCTCACGCGCAGATACGCAGTATTTT.

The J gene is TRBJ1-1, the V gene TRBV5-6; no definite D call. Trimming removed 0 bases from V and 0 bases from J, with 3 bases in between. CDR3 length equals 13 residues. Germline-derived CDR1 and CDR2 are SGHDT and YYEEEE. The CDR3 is CASSLVVNTEAFF. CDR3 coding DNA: TGTGCCAGCAGCTTGGTCGTGAACACTGAAGCTTTCTTT.

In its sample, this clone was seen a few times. CDR3 protein: CASGGTSGRAYEQYF. CDR3 nucleotides: TGTGCCAGCGGCGGGACTAGCGGGAGGGCATACGAGCAGTACTTC. The V gene is TRBV27, the J gene TRBJ2-7; 16 bases align to TRBD2. After removal of 8 bases from V and 4 bases from J, the junction contained 5 bases not matched to a gene. The CDR3 extends over 15 amino acids. Germline CDR1 MNHEY, CDR2 SMNVEV (reference sequence).

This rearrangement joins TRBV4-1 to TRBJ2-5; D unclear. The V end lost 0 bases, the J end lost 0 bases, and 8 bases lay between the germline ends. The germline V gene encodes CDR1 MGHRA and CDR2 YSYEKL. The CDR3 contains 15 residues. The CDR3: CASSQDGTDQETQYF. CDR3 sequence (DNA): TGCGCCAGCAGCCAAGATGGTACAGACCAAGAGACCCAGTACTTC.

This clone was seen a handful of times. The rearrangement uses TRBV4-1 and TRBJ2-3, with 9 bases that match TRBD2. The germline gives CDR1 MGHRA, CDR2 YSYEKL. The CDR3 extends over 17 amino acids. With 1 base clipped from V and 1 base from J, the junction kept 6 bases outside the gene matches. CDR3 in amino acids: CASSQAKAGGRTDTQYF. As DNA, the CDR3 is TGCGCCAGCAGCCAAGCGAAAGCGGGGGGACGCACAGATACGCAGTATTTT.

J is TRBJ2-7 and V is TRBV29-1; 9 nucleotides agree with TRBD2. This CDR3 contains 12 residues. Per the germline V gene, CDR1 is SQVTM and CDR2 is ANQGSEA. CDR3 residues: CGLGTSSGEQYF. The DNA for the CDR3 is TGCGGCCTGGGGACTAGCTCGGGCGAGCAGTACTTC.

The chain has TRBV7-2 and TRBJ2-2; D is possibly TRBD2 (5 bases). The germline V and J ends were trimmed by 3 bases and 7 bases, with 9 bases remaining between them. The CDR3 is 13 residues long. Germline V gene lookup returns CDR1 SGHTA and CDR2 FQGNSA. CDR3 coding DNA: TGTGCCAGCAGCTTTACTAGGGTCGGGGAGCTGTTTTTT. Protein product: CASSFTRVGELFF.

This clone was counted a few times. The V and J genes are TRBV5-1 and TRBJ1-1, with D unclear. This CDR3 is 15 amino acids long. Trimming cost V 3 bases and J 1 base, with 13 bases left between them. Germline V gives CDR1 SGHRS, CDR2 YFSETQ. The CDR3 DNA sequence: TGCGCCAGCAGCTCTACCGAGGTCCGGAACACTGAAGCTTTCTTT. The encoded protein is CASSSTEVRNTEAFF.